The 2 T cell receptor beta chains reported below all come from one sample, sequenced in a study of human T cells and chemical hapten exposure. TCRdb passed the RACE reads through MiXCR, listing each CDR3 protein once. Of 35,000 to 50,000 distinct CDR3 sequences in the sample, 9.5% to 10% were seen once. The time point denotes: patch test 2, 6 weeks after DPC sensitization. The treatment is: therapeutic diphenylcyclopropenone sensitization with weekly scalp DPC. The starting material, unfractionated whole blood, was used for total RNA extraction. The source material was whole blood, sampled in connection with sensitization to the hapten diphenylcyclopropenone (DPC). These receptors were taken from a woman between 25 and 40 years old with alopecia areata. Some clones in this sample may be carry-over from other donors' samples.

The CDR3 DNA follows: TGTGCCAGCAGCCCCCGACCGGGACGAGGGGAGACCCAGTACTTC. Encoded protein: CASSPRPGRGETQYF. The V and J genes are TRBV11-3 and TRBJ2-5; tentatively, D is TRBD1 or TRBD2 (5 bases each). Trimming left V 5 bases short and J 5 bases short, with 18 bases between. Germline V gives CDR1 SGHNT, CDR2 YENEEA. The CDR3 loop spans 15 amino acids.

Only a few counts were recorded for this clonotype. J is TRBJ2-3 and V is TRBV6-5; D not resolved. The germline V gene encodes CDR1 MNHEY and CDR2 SVGAGI. The CDR3 sequence is 15 residues long. Trimming pared 5 bases from V and 0 bases from J, leaving 12 bases between. The CDR3 region is CASSLQYASTDTQYF. The CDR3 DNA reads TGTGCCAGCAGTCTACAGTACGCTAGCACAGATACGCAGTATTTT.